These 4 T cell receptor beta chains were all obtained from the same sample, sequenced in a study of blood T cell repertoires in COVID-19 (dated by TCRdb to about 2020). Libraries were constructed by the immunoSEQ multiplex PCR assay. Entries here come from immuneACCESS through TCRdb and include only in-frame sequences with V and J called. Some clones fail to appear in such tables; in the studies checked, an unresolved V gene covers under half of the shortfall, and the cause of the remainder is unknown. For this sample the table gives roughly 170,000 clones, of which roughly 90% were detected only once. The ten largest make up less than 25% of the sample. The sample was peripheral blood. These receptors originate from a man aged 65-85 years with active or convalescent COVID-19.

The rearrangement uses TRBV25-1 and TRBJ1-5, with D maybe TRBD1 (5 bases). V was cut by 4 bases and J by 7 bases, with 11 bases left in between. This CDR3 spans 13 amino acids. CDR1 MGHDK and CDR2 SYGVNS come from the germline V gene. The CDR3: CASSGAGYQPQHF. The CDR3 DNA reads TGTGCCAGCAGTGGCGCAGGGTACCAGCCCCAGCATTTT.

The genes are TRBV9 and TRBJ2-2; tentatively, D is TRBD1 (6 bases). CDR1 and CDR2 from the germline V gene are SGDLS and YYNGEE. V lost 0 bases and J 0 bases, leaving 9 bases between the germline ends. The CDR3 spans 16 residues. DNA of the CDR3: TGTGCCAGCAGCGTAGAGGCAGGGGCGAACACCGGGGAGCTGTTTTTT. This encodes CASSVEAGANTGELFF.

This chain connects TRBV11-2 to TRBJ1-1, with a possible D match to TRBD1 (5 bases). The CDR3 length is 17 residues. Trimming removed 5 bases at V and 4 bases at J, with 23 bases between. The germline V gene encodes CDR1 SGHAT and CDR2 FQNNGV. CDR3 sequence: CASSTDKWGTGITEAFF. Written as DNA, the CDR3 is TGTGCCAGCAGCACAGACAAGTGGGGCACTGGGATCACTGAAGCTTTCTTT.

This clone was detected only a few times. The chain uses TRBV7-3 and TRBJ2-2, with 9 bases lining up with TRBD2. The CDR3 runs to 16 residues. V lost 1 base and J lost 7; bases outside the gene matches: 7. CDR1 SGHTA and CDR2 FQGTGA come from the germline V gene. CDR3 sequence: CASSLRAGGPGGELFF. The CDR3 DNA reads TGTGCCAGCAGCTTAAGGGCGGGAGGGCCTGGCGGGGAGCTGTTTTTT.